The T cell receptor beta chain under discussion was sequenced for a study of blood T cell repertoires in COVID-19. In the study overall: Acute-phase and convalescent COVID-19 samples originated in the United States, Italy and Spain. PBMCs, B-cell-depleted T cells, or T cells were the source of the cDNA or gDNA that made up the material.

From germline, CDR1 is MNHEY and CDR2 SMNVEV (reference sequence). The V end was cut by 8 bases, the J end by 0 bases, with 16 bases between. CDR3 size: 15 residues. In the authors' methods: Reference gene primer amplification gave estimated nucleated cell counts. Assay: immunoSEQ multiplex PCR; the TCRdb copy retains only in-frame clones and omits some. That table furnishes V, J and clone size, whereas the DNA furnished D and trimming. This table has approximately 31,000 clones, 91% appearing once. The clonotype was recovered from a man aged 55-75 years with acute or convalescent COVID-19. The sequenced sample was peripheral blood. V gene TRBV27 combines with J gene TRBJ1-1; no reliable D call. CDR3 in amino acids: CASRSGRGLNTEAFF. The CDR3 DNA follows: TGTGCCAGCCGGAGTGGACGAGGGTTGAACACTGAAGCTTTCTTT.